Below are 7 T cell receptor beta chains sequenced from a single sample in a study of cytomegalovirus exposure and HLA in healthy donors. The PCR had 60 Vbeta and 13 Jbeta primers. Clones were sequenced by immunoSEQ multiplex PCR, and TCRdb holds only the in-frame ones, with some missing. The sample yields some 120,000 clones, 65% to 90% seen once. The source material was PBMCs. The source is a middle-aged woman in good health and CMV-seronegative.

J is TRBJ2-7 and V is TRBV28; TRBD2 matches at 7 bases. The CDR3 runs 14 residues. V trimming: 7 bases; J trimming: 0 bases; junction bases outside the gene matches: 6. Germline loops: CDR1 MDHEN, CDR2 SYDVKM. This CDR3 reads CASTRRGDSYEQYF. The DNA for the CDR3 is TGTGCCAGCACCCGTCGGGGGGACTCCTACGAGCAGTACTTC. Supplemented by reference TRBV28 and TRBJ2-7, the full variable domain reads DVKVTQSSRYLVKRTGEKVFLECVQDMDHENMFWYRQDPGLGLRLIYFSYDVKMKEKGDIPEGYSVSREKKERFSLILESASTNQTSMYLCASTRRGDSYEQYFGPGTRLTVT.

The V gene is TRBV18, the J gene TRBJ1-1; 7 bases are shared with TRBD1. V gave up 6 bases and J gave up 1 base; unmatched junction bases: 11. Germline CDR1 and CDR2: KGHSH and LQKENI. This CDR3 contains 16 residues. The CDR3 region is CASSPDSGGGNTEAFF. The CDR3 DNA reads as TGTGCCAGCTCGCCGGATTCAGGGGGTGGGAACACTGAAGCTTTCTTT.

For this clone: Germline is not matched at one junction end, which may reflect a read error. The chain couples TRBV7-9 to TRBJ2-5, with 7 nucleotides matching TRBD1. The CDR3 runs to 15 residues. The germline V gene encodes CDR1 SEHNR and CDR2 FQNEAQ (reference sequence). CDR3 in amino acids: CSSSSLTGLQETQYF. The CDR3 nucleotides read TGTTCCAGCAGCTCCTTGACAGGGCTGCAAGAGACCCAGTACTTC.

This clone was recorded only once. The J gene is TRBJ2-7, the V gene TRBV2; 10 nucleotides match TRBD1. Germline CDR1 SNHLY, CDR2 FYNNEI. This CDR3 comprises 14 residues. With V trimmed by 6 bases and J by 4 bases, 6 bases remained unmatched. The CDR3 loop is CASRAGQGYYEQYF. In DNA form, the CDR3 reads TGTGCCAGCAGGGCGGGACAGGGGTATTACGAGCAGTACTTC.

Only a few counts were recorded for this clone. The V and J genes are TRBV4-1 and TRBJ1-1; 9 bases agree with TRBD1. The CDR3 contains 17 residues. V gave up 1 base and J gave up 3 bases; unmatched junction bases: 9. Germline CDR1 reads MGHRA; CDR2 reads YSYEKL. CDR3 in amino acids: CASSQGQGVIQDTEAFF. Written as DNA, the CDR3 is TGCGCCAGCAGCCAAGGACAGGGGGTTATTCAGGACACTGAAGCTTTCTTT.

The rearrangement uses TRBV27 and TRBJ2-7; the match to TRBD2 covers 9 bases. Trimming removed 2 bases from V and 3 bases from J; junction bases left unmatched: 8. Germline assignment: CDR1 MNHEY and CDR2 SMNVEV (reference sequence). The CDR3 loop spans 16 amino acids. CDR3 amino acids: CASSLSGLAGFYEQYF. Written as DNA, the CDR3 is TGTGCCAGCAGTTTAAGTGGGCTAGCGGGGTTCTACGAGCAGTACTTC.

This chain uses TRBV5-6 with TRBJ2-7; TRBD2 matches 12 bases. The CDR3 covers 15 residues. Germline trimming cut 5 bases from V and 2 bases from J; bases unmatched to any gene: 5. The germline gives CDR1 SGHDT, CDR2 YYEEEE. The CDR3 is CASSTLAGGPYEQYF. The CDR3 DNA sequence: TGTGCCAGCAGTACGCTAGCGGGAGGGCCCTACGAGCAGTACTTC.